Shown below are 24 T cell receptor beta chains from a single sample sequenced in a study of cytomegalovirus exposure and HLA in healthy donors. In the PCR, 60 Vbeta and 13 Jbeta primers were used. Data came from immunoSEQ multiplex PCR; TCRdb stores just in-frame clones and leaves some out. The sample carries over 100,000 clones, less than 80% recorded once. Material for sequencing was PBMCs. Receptor source: a man aged 45-65 years in good health and CMV-seropositive.

This rearrangement joins TRBV5-1 to TRBJ2-7; D gene uncertain. V was trimmed by 4 bases and J by 3 bases, leaving 5 bases between them. Germline assignment: CDR1 SGHRS and CDR2 YFSETQ. This CDR3 comprises 11 residues. The CDR3 DNA reads as TGCGCCAGCAGCGCAGACTACGAGCAGTACTTC. It yields the protein CASSADYEQYF.

This clone was seen once. The rearrangement links TRBV6-5 to TRBJ2-1; 9 bases map to TRBD2. The V gene's germline CDR1 is MNHEY and CDR2 SVGAGI. With V trimmed by 6 bases and J by 3 bases, 6 bases remained unmatched. This CDR3 comprises 15 residues. CDR3 coding DNA: TGTGCCAGCAGCGCAGCGGGAGGATACTACAATGAGCAGTTCTTC. It is translated as CASSAAGGYYNEQFF.

A note on this clone: Other nucleotide sequences from this sample produce the same CDR3. The chain joins TRBV2 to TRBJ2-1, with a possible D match to TRBD2 (6 bases). Trimming took off 5 bases at V and 2 bases at J, with 13 bases between the two ends. Per the germline V gene, CDR1 is SNHLY and CDR2 is FYNNEI. This CDR3 has 15 amino acids. The CDR3 DNA reads TGTGCCAGCAGTTCCGGGACTGGCACCTACAATGAGCAGTTCTTC. Residues: CASSSGTGTYNEQFF.

J is TRBJ1-2 and V is TRBV5-1; TRBD1 aligns across 8 bases. The germline V gene encodes CDR1 SGHRS and CDR2 YFSETQ. V lost 0 bases, J lost 7 bases, and 5 bases stayed unmatched. CDR3 size: 14 residues. CDR3 nucleotides: TGCGCCAGCAGCTTGGAAGGACAGGGCACTGGCTACACCTTC. This codes for CASSLEGQGTGYTF.

The chain carries TRBV7-9 and TRBJ1-1; D may be TRBD1 (6 bases). CDR3 length: 15 amino acids. CDR1 is SEHNR and CDR2 is FQNEAQ in the germline V gene (reference sequence). V was clipped by 4 bases and J by 6 bases, with 18 bases between them. The CDR3 here is CASSSFRGGAPEAFF. CDR3 nucleotides: TGTGCCAGCAGCTCCTTTAGGGGGGGGGCCCCTGAAGCTTTCTTT.

This clone was counted between two and nine times. V gene TRBV4-3 combines with J gene TRBJ1-1, with TRBD1 as a possible D gene (5 bases). Trimming stripped 4 bases from V and 2 bases from J, with 14 bases between. The V gene's germline CDR1 is LGHNA and CDR2 YSLEER. This CDR3 is built from 15 residues. The CDR3 is CASSPNRQKNTEAFF. CDR3 DNA: TGCGCCAGCAGCCCTAATAGACAGAAAAACACTGAAGCTTTCTTT.

This chain uses TRBV6-6 with TRBJ2-4; TRBD1 matches 8 bases. After removal of 5 bases from V and 5 bases from J, the junction contained 2 bases not matched to a gene. CDR3 size: 13 residues. From germline, CDR1 is MNHNY and CDR2 SVGAGI (reference sequence). CDR3 in amino acids: CASSGQGQNIQYF. Here the CDR3 DNA reads TGTGCCAGCAGTGGACAGGGCCAAAACATTCAGTACTTC.

The chain joins TRBV7-2 to TRBJ1-4; a possible D gene is TRBD1 (5 bases). Trimming removed 5 bases from V and 0 bases from J, with 13 bases in between. Looked up from germline, CDR1 is SGHTA and CDR2 is FQGNSA. This CDR3 has 16 amino acids. CDR3 nucleotide sequence: TGTGCCAGCAGCGACTCCTGGGGGGCAACTAATGAAAAACTGTTTTTT. Its protein product is CASSDSWGATNEKLFF.

The V and J genes are TRBV11-2 and TRBJ1-3; D is uncertain. This CDR3 region has 16 residues. The V gene's germline CDR1 is SGHAT and CDR2 FQNNGV. Deletions cut 1 base from V and 4 bases from J, with 14 bases between. The CDR3 spells CASSLGSAVRGNTIYF. CDR3 nucleotide sequence: TGTGCCAGCAGCTTAGGGTCGGCGGTTCGAGGAAACACCATATATTTT.

The chain combines TRBV19 with TRBJ2-3; the match to TRBD2 covers 13 bases. The V segment lost 4 bases and the J segment 8 bases; nucleotides outside the gene matches: 6. The length of the CDR3 is 15 residues. Germline CDR1 LNHDA, CDR2 SQIVND (reference sequence). Here the CDR3 DNA reads TGTGCCAGTAGTACACTAGCGGGAGGGCTGAGTACGCAGTATTTT. Translating gives CASSTLAGGLSTQYF.

This clone has a handful of counts. The genes are TRBV2 and TRBJ2-3; 14 bases match TRBD2. Trimming removed 6 bases from V and 9 bases from J; junction bases left unmatched: 2. This CDR3 contains 13 residues. CDR1 and CDR2 (germline): SNHLY, FYNNEI. This CDR3 reads CASRGTSGSTQYF. CDR3 nucleotides: TGTGCCAGCAGGGGGACTAGCGGGAGCACGCAGTATTTT.

The rearrangement uses TRBV7-2 and TRBJ2-5; TRBD2 might be the D (7 bases). V lost 3 bases and J 4 bases, leaving 9 bases between the germline ends. The CDR3 is 13 amino acids. Germline values: CDR1 SGHTA, CDR2 FQGNSA. The CDR3 sequence: CASSFGGPETQYF. CDR3 sequence (DNA): TGTGCCAGCAGCTTCGGGGGGCCAGAGACCCAGTACTTC.

The chain recombines TRBV19 with TRBJ2-1; 11 bases agree with TRBD2. V was clipped by 3 bases and J by 8 bases; unmatched bases: 6. From germline, CDR1 is LNHDA and CDR2 SQIVND (reference sequence). This CDR3 has 15 residues. CDR3 loop: CASSMGLAVGDEQFF. The CDR3 DNA sequence: TGTGCCAGTAGTATGGGACTAGCGGTAGGGGATGAGCAGTTCTTC. The complete variable domain, with remaining parts taken from reference TRBV19 and TRBJ2-1, reads DGGITQSPKYLFRKEGQNVTLSCEQNLNHDAMYWYRQDPGQGLRLIYYSQIVNDFQKGDIAEGYSVSREKKESFPLTVTSAQKNPTAFYLCASSMGLAVGDEQFFGPGTRLTVL.

The chain employs TRBV27 and TRBJ1-5, with D unclear. V was shortened by 5 bases and J by 0 bases, with 8 bases between the two germline ends. The CDR3 contains 14 residues. Germline CDR1 and CDR2: MNHEY and SMNVEV (reference sequence). Here the CDR3 reads CASSPTYSNQPQHF. Here the CDR3 DNA reads TGTGCCAGCAGTCCTACCTATAGCAATCAGCCCCAGCATTTT.

This chain links TRBV29-1 with TRBJ1-2; D gene ambiguous. The germline CDR1 and CDR2 sequences are SQVTM and ANQGSEA. The CDR3 has 12 amino acids. V gave up 6 bases and J gave up 4 bases, with 12 bases separating them. CDR3 sequence reads: CSVLGQAYGYTF. Here the CDR3 DNA reads TGCAGCGTCCTCGGTCAAGCCTATGGCTACACCTTC.

The chain carries TRBV27 and TRBJ2-3; maybe TRBD2 (5 bases). The CDR3 runs to 17 residues. Trimming removed 2 bases from V and 2 bases from J, with 17 bases in between. Looked up from germline, CDR1 is MNHEY and CDR2 is SMNVEV (reference sequence). CDR3 residues: CASSLDVGGGSTDTQYF. CDR3 coding DNA: TGTGCCAGCAGTTTAGACGTAGGAGGCGGATCCACAGATACGCAGTATTTT.

The chain links TRBV10-3 to TRBJ2-5, with TRBD2 matching 14 bases. The junction had 6 bases not matched to a gene; V was cut back by 4 bases and J by 5 bases. Germline V gene data show CDR1 as ENHRY and CDR2 as SYGVKD. There are 16 residues in the CDR3. The CDR3 DNA reads as TGTGCCATCAGTGGAGGGACTAGCGGGAGTGGGGAGACCCAGTACTTC. It is translated as CAISGGTSGSGETQYF.

V usage is TRBV10-3 and J usage is TRBJ1-5, with D uncertain. V lost 6 bases, J lost 0 bases, and 12 bases lay in between. In germline, CDR1 is ENHRY, CDR2 SYGVKD. CDR3 length: 15 amino acids. The CDR3 loop is CAISSSVYSNQPQHF. CDR3 DNA sequence: TGTGCCATCAGCTCCTCCGTATATAGCAATCAGCCCCAGCATTTT.

The gene calls are TRBV5-1 and TRBJ1-3; D is ambiguous. The CDR3 is made up of 14 amino acids. Germline CDR1 and CDR2: SGHRS and YFSETQ. Trimming stripped 4 bases from V and 0 bases from J, with 8 bases between. CDR3 in amino acids: CASSPEISGNTIYF. CDR3 coding DNA: TGCGCCAGCAGCCCGGAGATCTCTGGAAACACCATATATTTT.

This clone was found a few times. The chain couples TRBV11-2 to TRBJ1-2; TRBD1 aligns across 8 bases. Germline V gene sequence: CDR1 SGHAT, CDR2 FQNNGV. The CDR3 contains 14 residues. The ends lost 5 bases at V and 4 bases at J; junction bases unmatched: 6. The CDR3 DNA follows: TGTGCCAGCAGCCCCACTACAGGGGGCTATGGCTACACCTTC. It specifies CASSPTTGGYGYTF.

The DNA of the CDR3 is TGTGCCAGCAGCTTAGCGGACAGGGCGAACTATGGCTACACCTTC. As protein: CASSLADRANYGYTF. The chain uses TRBV7-9 and TRBJ1-2; 8 bases agree with TRBD1. This CDR3 region has 15 residues. CDR1 and CDR2 from the germline V gene are SEHNR and FQNEAQ (reference sequence). The V segment lost 0 bases and the J segment 2 bases; nucleotides outside the gene matches: 2.

This clone was picked up one time. The chain employs TRBV6-1 and TRBJ1-2; the D is unclear. Between the trimmed V and J ends, which lost 5 bases and 7 bases, there was a span of 17 bases. This CDR3 is 14 amino acids long. Germline CDR1 reads MNHNS; CDR2 reads SASEGT. The CDR3 loop reads CASSNAMLVGGYTF. The CDR3 coding sequence is TGTGCCAGCAGTAATGCCATGTTGGTCGGTGGCTACACCTTC.

This chain joins TRBV11-2 and TRBJ2-7; 7 bases are a match to TRBD2. V shed 2 bases, J shed 3 bases, and the junction held 7 bases outside the gene matches. The CDR3 spans 15 residues. CDR1 is SGHAT, CDR2 FQNNGV, per germline. The CDR3 DNA sequence: TGTGCCAGCAGCTTATGGGCTAGCGGAAACTACGAGCAGTACTTC. Translating it yields CASSLWASGNYEQYF. Combining the CDR3 with reference TRBV11-2 and TRBJ2-7 gives the whole variable domain EAGVAQSPRYKIIEKRQSVAFWCNPISGHATLYWYQQILGQGPKLLIQFQNNGVVDDSQLPKDRFSAERLKGVDSTLKIQPAKLEDSAVYLCASSLWASGNYEQYFGPGTRLTVT.

This clone was observed a single time. The chain couples TRBV10-2 to TRBJ1-2; D is possibly TRBD1 (5 bases). V dropped 1 base and J dropped 2 bases, with 5 bases sitting between them. CDR1 and CDR2 (germline): WSHSY, SAAADI. The CDR3 sequence is 13 residues long. The CDR3 sequence: CASSEYRNYGYTF. CDR3 nucleotide sequence: TGCGCCAGCAGTGAGTACAGGAACTATGGCTACACCTTC.